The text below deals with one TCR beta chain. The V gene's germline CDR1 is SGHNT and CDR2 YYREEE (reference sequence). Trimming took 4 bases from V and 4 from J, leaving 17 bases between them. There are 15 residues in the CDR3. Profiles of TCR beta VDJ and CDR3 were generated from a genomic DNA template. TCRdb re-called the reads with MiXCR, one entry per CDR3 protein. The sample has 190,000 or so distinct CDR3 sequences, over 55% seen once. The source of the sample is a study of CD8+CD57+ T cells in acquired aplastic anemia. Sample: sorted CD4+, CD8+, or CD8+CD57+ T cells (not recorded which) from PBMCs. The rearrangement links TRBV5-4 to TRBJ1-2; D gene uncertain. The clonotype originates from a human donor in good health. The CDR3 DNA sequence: TGTGCCAGCAGCGGGAGCGGGGTGGGGATCTATGGCTACACCTTC. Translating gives CASSGSGVGIYGYTF. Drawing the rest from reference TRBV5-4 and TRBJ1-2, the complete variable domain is ETGVTQSPTHLIKTRGQQVTLRCSSQSGHNTVSWYQQALGQGPQFIFQYYREEENGRGNFPPRFSGLQFPNYSSELNVNALELDDSALYLCASSGSGVGIYGYTFGSGTRLTVV.